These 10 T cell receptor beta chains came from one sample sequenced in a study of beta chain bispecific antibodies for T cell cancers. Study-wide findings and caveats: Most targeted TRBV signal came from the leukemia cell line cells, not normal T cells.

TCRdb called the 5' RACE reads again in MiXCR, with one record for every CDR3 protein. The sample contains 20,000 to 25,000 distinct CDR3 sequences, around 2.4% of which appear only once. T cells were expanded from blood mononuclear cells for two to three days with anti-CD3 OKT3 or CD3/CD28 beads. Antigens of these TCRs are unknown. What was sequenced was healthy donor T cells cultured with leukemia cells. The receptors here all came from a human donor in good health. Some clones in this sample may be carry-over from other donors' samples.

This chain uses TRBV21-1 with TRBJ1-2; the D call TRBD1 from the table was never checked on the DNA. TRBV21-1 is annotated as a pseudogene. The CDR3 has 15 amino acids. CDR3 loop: CASSPGQVWNYGYTF. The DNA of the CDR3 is TGTGCCAGCAGCCCGGGACAGGTTTGGAACTATGGCTACACCTTC.

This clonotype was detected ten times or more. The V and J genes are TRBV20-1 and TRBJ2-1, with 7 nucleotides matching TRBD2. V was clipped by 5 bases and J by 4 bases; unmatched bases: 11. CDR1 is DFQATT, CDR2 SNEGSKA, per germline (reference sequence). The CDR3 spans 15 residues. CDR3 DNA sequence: TGCAGTGCTGCCTCCGGGCTAGCGGTATACAATGAGCAGTTCTTC. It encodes CSAASGLAVYNEQFF.

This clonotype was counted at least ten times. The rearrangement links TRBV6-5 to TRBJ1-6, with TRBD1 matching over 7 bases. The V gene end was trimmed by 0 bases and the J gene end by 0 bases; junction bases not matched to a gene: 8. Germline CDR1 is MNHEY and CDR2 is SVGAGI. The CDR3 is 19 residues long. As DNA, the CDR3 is TGTGCCAGCAGTTACTCCCCGACAGGGCCCGGCTCCTATAATTCACCCCTCCACTTT. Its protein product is CASSYSPTGPGSYNSPLHF.

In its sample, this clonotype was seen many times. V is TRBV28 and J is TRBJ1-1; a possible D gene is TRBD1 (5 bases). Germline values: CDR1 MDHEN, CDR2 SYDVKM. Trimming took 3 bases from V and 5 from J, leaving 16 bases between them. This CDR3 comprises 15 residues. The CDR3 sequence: CASSFPQGGETEAFF. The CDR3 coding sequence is TGTGCCAGCAGTTTCCCCCAGGGTGGGGAAACTGAAGCTTTCTTT.

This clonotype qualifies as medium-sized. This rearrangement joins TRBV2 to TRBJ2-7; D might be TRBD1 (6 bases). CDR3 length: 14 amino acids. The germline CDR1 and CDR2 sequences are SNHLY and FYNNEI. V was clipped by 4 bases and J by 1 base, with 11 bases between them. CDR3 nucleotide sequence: TGTGCCAGCAGTGGGGACAAAGAGTCCTACGAGCAGTACTTC. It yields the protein CASSGDKESYEQYF. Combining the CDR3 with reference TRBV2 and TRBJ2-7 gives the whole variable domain EPEVTQTPSHQVTQMGQEVILRCVPISNHLYFYWYRQILGQKVEFLVSFYNNEISEKSEIFDDQFSVERPDGSNFTLKIRSTKLEDSAMYFCASSGDKESYEQYFGPGTRLTVT.

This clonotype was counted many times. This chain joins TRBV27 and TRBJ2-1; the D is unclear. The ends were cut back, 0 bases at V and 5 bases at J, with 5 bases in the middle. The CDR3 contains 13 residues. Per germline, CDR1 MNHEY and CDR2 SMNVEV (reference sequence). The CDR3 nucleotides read TGTGCCAGCAGTTTATCGCCCGACAATGAGCAGTTCTTC. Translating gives CASSLSPDNEQFF.

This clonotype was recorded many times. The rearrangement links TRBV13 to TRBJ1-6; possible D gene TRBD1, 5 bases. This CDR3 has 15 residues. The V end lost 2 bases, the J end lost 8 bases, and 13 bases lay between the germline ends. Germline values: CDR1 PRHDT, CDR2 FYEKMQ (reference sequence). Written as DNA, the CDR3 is TGTGCCAGCAGCTTACAACCGACAGCGGATTCACCCCTCCACTTT. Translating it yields CASSLQPTADSPLHF.

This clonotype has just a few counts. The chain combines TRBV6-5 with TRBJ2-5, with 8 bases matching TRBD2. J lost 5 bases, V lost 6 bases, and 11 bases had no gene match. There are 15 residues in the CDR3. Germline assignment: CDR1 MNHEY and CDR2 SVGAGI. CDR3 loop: CASSRQSGGRETQYF. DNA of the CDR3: TGTGCCAGCAGCAGACAAAGCGGGGGAAGGGAGACCCAGTACTTC.

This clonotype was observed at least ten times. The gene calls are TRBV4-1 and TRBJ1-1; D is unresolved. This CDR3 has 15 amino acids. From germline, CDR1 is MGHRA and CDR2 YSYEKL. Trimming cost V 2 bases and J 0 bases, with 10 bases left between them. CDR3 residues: CASSQLQAVNTEAFF. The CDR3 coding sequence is TGCGCCAGCAGCCAACTCCAGGCGGTGAACACTGAAGCTTTCTTT.

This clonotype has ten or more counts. DNA for the CDR3: TGTGCCAGCAACGATAGGGCAGATACGCAGTATTTT. Amino acids: CASNDRADTQYF. The chain combines TRBV6-5 with TRBJ2-3; D call uncertain. CDR1 is MNHEY, CDR2 SVGAGI, per germline. The CDR3 spans 12 residues. V was cut by 7 bases and J by 4 bases, with 9 bases left in between.